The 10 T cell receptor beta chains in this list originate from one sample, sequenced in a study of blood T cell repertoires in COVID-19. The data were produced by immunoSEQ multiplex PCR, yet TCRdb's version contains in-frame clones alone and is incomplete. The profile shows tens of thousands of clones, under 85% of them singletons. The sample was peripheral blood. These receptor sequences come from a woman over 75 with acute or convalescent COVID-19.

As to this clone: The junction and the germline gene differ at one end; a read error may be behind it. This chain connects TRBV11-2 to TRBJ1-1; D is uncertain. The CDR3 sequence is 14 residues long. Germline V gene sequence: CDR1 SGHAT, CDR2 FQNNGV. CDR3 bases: TGTGCTAGCAGCTTAGATCCTATGAACACTGAAGCTTTCTTT. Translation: CASSLDPMNTEAFF.

The CDR3 loop reads CASSLGTRQETQYF. CDR3 sequence (DNA): TGTGCCAGCAGCTTGGGCACAAGACAAGAGACCCAGTACTTC. V is TRBV5-4 and J is TRBJ2-5, with no clear D. V gave up 0 bases and J gave up 2 bases, with 8 bases separating them. This CDR3 contains 14 residues. Germline V gene sequence: CDR1 SGHNT, CDR2 YYREEE (reference sequence).

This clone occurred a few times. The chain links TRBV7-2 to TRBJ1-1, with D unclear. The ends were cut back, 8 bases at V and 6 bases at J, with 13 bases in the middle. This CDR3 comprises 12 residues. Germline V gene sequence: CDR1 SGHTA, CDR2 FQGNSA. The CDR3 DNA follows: TGTGCCAGCTCCCGTGTCACAGCTGAAGCTTTCTTT. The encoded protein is CASSRVTAEAFF.

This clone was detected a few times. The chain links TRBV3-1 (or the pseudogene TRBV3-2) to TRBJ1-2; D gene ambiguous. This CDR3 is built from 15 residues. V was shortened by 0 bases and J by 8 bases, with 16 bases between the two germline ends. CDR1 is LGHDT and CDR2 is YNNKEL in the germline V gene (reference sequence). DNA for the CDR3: TGTGCCAGCAGCCAAGATCAGTCGGGGAGGCAAGGCTACACCTTC. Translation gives CASSQDQSGRQGYTF.

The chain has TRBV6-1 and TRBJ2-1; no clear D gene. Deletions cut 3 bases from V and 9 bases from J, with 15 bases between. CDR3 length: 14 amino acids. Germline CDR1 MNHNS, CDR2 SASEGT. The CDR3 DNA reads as TGTGCCAGCAGTGAGGGCCCAGTTAAGAGTGAGCAGTTCTTC. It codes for CASSEGPVKSEQFF.

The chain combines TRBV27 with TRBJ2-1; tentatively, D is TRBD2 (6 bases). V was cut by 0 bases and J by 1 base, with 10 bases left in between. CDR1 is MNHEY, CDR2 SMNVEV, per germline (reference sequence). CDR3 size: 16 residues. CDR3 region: CASSLSLGGSYNEQFF. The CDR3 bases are TGTGCCAGCAGTTTATCGCTTGGAGGGTCCTACAATGAGCAGTTCTTC.

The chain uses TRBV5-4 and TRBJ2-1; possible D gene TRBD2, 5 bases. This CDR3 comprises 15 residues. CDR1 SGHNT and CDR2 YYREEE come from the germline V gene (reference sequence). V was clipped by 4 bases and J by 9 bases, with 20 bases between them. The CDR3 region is CASSKINDYVGEQFF. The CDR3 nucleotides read TGTGCCAGCAGCAAAATAAACGACTACGTTGGTGAGCAGTTCTTC. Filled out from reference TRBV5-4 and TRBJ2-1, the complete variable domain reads ETGVTQSPTHLIKTRGQQVTLRCSSQSGHNTVSWYQQALGQGPQFIFQYYREEENGRGNFPPRFSGLQFPNYSSELNVNALELDDSALYLCASSKINDYVGEQFFGPGTRLTVL.

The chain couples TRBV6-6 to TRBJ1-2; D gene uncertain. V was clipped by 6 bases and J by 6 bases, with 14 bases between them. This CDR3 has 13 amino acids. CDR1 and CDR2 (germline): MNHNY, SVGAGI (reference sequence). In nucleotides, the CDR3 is TGTGCCAGCAGACGTATCACCGCGCATGGCTACACCTTC. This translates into CASRRITAHGYTF.

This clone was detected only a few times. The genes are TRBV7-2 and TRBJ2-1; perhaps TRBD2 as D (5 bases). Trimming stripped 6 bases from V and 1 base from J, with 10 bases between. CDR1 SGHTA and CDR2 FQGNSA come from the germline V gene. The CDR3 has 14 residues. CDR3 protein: CASSKAASYNEQFF. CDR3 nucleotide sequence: TGTGCCAGCAGTAAAGCGGCGTCCTACAATGAGCAGTTCTTC.

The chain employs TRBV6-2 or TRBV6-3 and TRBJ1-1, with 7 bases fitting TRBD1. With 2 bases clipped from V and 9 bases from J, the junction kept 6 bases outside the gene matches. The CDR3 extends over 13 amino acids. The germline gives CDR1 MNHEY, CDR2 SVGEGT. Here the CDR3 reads CASSYGGQKQAFF. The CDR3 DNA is TGTGCCAGCAGTTACGGGGGACAGAAACAAGCTTTCTTT.